This TCR beta chain derives from a study of shared clonotypes between healthy human individuals. Adults of Caucasian background living in Nashville, Tennessee made up all donors. The CDR3 totals 15 residues. J gave up 2 bases and V 3 bases, and 4 bases lay outside the gene matches. From germline, CDR1 is KGHSH and CDR2 LQKENI. As for this clone: The sample has other DNA sequences that encode this CDR3 too.

Data came from immunoSEQ multiplex PCR; TCRdb stores just in-frame clones and leaves some out. The table includes about 480,000 clones, over 75% detected once. V and J are TRBV18 and TRBJ1-5, with 7 bases lining up with TRBD1. The specimen sequenced was PBMCs. The sequence was obtained from a middle-aged woman in good health. Some clones in this sample may be carry-over from other donors' samples. The CDR3 is CASSPTGSGNQPQHF. The CDR3 DNA follows: TGTGCCAGCTCACCGACAGGGAGCGGCAATCAGCCCCAGCATTTT.